The 15 T cell receptor beta chains in this list originate from one sample, sequenced in a study of human T cells and chemical hapten exposure. Time point reported: patch test 1, 2 weeks after DPC sensitization. Treatment of the sample: therapeutic diphenylcyclopropenone sensitization with weekly scalp DPC. TCRdb recomputed calls from the RACE reads with MiXCR, one row per CDR3 protein. Of roughly 82,000 distinct CDR3 sequences in the sample, approximately 12% were seen once. The specimen comprised whole blood, sampled in connection with sensitization to the hapten diphenylcyclopropenone (DPC). The receptors were sampled from a woman aged 55-75 years with alopecia areata. Some clones in this sample may be carry-over from other donors' samples.

Comments on this clonotype: A read error may explain this, as a much larger clone is one base away. V and J are TRBV11-2 and TRBJ2-5, with TRBD2 matching over 8 bases. Germline assignment: CDR1 SGHAT and CDR2 FQNNGV. Germline trimming cut 5 bases from V and 3 bases from J; bases unmatched to any gene: 11. This CDR3 is built from 16 residues. The CDR3 loop is CASSLRLAWEEETQYF. CDR3 in DNA: TGTGCCAGCAGCCTCCGACTAGCGTGGGAGGAAGAGACCCAGTACTTC. Full variable domain (remainder filled in from reference TRBV11-2 and TRBJ2-5): EAGVAQSPRYKIIEKRQSVAFWCNPISGHATLYWYQQILGQGPKLLIQFQNNGVVDDSQLPKDRFSAERLKGVDSTLKIQPAKLEDSAVYLCASSLRLAWEEETQYFGPGTRLLVL.

This clonotype was recorded at least ten times. This sequence joins TRBV5-1 and TRBJ2-1; D remains ambiguous. The CDR3 is 15 residues long. Looked up from germline, CDR1 is SGHRS and CDR2 is YFSETQ. Trimming left V 0 bases short and J 7 bases short, with 14 bases between. This CDR3 reads CASSLVLTGPNEQFF. In DNA form, the CDR3 reads TGCGCCAGCAGCTTGGTCCTGACCGGGCCAAATGAGCAGTTCTTC.

The gene calls are TRBV20-1 and TRBJ2-5; 10 bases map to TRBD2. In germline, CDR1 is DFQATT, CDR2 SNEGSKA (reference sequence). The trim removed 5 bases at V and 2 bases at J, leaving 17 bases unmatched. This CDR3 region has 18 residues. DNA for the CDR3: TGCAGTGCTGAGGGGTCCCTAGCGGGGGCCCCTTCTCAAGAGACCCAGTACTTC. It encodes CSAEGSLAGAPSQETQYF.

The V gene is TRBV9, the J gene TRBJ2-5; 9 bases are a match to TRBD1. Germline V gives CDR1 SGDLS, CDR2 YYNGEE. CDR3 length equals 14 residues. V gave up 4 bases and J gave up 5 bases; unmatched junction bases: 6. The DNA of the CDR3 is TGTGCCAGCAGCTCTAACAGGGGGCCGGAGACCCAGTACTTC. Translated: CASSSNRGPETQYF.

There are many counts of this clonotype. The CDR3 region has the DNA TGCGCCAGCAGCCCTACGGGCTCTGGGGCCAACGTCCTGACTTTC. Translating it yields CASSPTGSGANVLTF. V gene TRBV4-1 combines with J gene TRBJ2-6; D is unresolved. The V gene lost 4 bases and the J gene lost 0 bases, with 7 bases spanning the gap. Germline CDR1 reads MGHRA; CDR2 reads YSYEKL. CDR3 size: 15 residues.

This clonotype was found a few times. This chain links TRBV7-8 with TRBJ1-1, with D unclear. Germline assignment: CDR1 SGHVS and CDR2 FQNEAQ. Between the trimmed V and J ends, which lost 4 bases and 2 bases, there was a span of 17 bases. The length of the CDR3 is 16 residues. This CDR3 is CASSSVGTTYNTEAFF. The CDR3 DNA reads TGTGCCAGCAGCTCAGTGGGAACTACATACAACACTGAAGCTTTCTTT. Using reference TRBV7-8 and TRBJ1-1 for the parts outside the CDR3, the full variable domain is GAGVSQSPRYKVAKRGQDVALRCDPISGHVSLFWYQQALGQGPEFLTYFQNEAQLDKSGLPSDRFFAERPEGSVSTLKIQRTQQEDSAVYLCASSSVGTTYNTEAFFGQGTRLTVV.

The genes are TRBV11-1 and TRBJ2-3; D perhaps matches TRBD2 (6 bases). Germline V gives CDR1 SGHAT, CDR2 FQDESV (reference sequence). The CDR3 totals 12 residues. The V and J ends lost 8 bases and 0 bases respectively, with 6 bases between them. The chain's CDR3 is CASGRSTDTQYF. The DNA for the CDR3 is TGTGCCAGCGGGAGGAGCACAGATACGCAGTATTTT.

This clonotype was detected ten times or more. One end of the junction is discordant with germline, which a read error may explain. The chain has TRBV7-7 and TRBJ2-5, with 8 bases lining up with TRBD1. The CDR3 extends over 14 amino acids. CDR1 is SSHAT and CDR2 is FNYEAQ in the germline V gene (reference sequence). Here the CDR3 reads CASSLGQDTETQYF. In DNA form, the CDR3 reads TGTGCTAGCAGCCTGGGACAGGACACGGAGACCCAGTACTTC.

The rearrangement joins TRBV27 to TRBJ1-6; possibly TRBD1 for D (5 bases). Germline-derived CDR1 and CDR2 are MNHEY and SMNVEV (reference sequence). This CDR3 spans 16 amino acids. V was pared by 1 base and J by 0 bases, with 7 bases between. The CDR3 sequence is CASSLWGSSYNSPLHF. DNA for the CDR3: TGTGCCAGCAGTTTATGGGGGAGCTCCTATAATTCACCCCTCCACTTT.

This clonotype was counted between two and nine times. This sequence joins TRBV27 and TRBJ1-5; 7 nucleotides agree with TRBD1. There are 16 residues in the CDR3. Germline V gene data show CDR1 as MNHEY and CDR2 as SMNVEV (reference sequence). V was pared by 0 bases and J by 2 bases, with 4 bases of the junction left unmatched. The CDR3 here is CASSLSGGAGNQPQHF. Here the CDR3 DNA reads TGTGCCAGCAGTTTATCAGGGGGCGCGGGCAATCAGCCCCAGCATTTT.

As DNA, the CDR3 is TGTGCCAGCAGCTTTACAGGGGCAGTAGGGAACACTGAAGCTTTCTTT. Amino acid sequence: CASSFTGAVGNTEAFF. This chain uses TRBV7-6 with TRBJ1-1; 7 bases line up with TRBD1. Looked up from germline, CDR1 is SGHVS and CDR2 is FNYEAQ. The CDR3 contains 16 residues. J was trimmed by 1 base and V by 3 bases; bases with no gene match: 8.

This clonotype was detected many times. CDR3: CSASPSSYEQYF. The CDR3, as DNA: TGCAGTGCTAGCCCCAGTAGCTACGAGCAGTACTTC. The chain couples TRBV20-1 to TRBJ2-7, with unresolved D. Trimming pared 3 bases from V and 3 bases from J, leaving 9 bases between. The CDR3 spans 12 residues. The germline gives CDR1 DFQATT, CDR2 SNEGSKA (reference sequence).

The chain combines TRBV29-1 with TRBJ2-1; a weak D match, TRBD2 (6 bases). The CDR3 contains 13 residues. CDR1 is SQVTM and CDR2 is ANQGSEA in the germline V gene. Trimming left V 6 bases short and J 2 bases short, with 11 bases between. CDR3 loop: CSVRGRPYNEQFF. The CDR3 DNA is TGCAGCGTCCGGGGGAGACCCTACAATGAGCAGTTCTTC.

This clonotype was counted between two and nine times. This chain joins TRBV7-9 and TRBJ2-5; the D is unclear. The CDR3 loop spans 15 amino acids. V was clipped by 1 base and J by 0 bases, with 9 bases between them. Germline V gene sequence: CDR1 SEHNR, CDR2 FQNEAQ (reference sequence). The CDR3 here is CASSLGATYQETQYF. CDR3 DNA: TGTGCCAGCAGCTTAGGTGCCACCTACCAAGAGACCCAGTACTTC.

This clonotype occurred many times. This rearrangement joins TRBV9 to TRBJ1-1; D call uncertain. The V and J ends lost 2 bases and 0 bases respectively, with 5 bases between them. From germline, CDR1 is SGDLS and CDR2 YYNGEE. The CDR3 has 13 residues. CDR3 residues: CASSVLMNTEAFF. Here the CDR3 DNA reads TGTGCCAGCAGCGTCCTCATGAACACTGAAGCTTTCTTT.